The T cell receptor beta chain under discussion was sequenced for a study of blood T cell repertoires in COVID-19. Germline V lookup: CDR1 MNHEY, CDR2 SMNVEV (reference sequence). V shed 5 bases, J shed 4 bases, and the junction held 11 bases outside the gene matches. This CDR3 has 16 residues. This clone occurred a few times. Original processing notes: Cell counts per sample came from amplifying reference gene primers. Clones were read by immunoSEQ multiplex PCR, and TCRdb kept only the in-frame ones, dropping some. D and trimming come from the DNA, and the V and J calls and clone size come from that table. The sample has about 140,000 clones, roughly 79% seen once.

This TCR derives from a human donor in a cohort sampled during active COVID-19. Sample: peripheral blood. The chain joins TRBV27 to TRBJ2-7; the match to TRBD2 covers 10 bases. DNA for the CDR3: TGTGCCAGCAGTACCCTAGCGGGAGCCCTCCCGTACGAGCAGTACTTC. The encoded protein is CASSTLAGALPYEQYF.